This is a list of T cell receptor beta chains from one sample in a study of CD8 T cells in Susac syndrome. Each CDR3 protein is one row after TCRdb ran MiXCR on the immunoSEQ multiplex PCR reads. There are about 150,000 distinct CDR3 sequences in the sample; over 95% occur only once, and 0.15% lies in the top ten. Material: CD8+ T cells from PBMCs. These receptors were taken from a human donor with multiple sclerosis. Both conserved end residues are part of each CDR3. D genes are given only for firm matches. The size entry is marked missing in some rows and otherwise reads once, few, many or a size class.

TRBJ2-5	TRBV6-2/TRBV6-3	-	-	TGTGCCAGCTGGAGTTTTGGGACTCAAGAGACCCAGTACTTC	CASWSFGTQETQYF
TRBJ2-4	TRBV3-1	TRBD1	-	TGTGCCAGCAGCCAAGGGCCAGGGGGCGCGGTTATTCAGTACTTC	CASSQGPGGAVIQYF
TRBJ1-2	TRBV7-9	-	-	TGTGCCAGCAGCTTAGAACAGGGCGGGCTGCATGGCTACACCTTC	CASSLEQGGLHGYTF
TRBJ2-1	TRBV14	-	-	TGTGCCAGCAGCCAAGATTTTGGGGCGTCGTACAATGAGCAGTTCTTC	CASSQDFGASYNEQFF
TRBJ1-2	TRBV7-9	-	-	TGTGCCAGCAGCCACCAGTATGGCTACACCTTC	CASSHQYGYTF
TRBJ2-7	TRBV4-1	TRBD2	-	TGCGCCAGCAGCCAGACTAGCGGGCGCCCCTACGAGCAGTACTTC	CASSQTSGRPYEQYF
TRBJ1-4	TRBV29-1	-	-	TGCAGCGTCAGTCATCTAACAACTAATGAAAAACTGTTTTTT	CSVSHLTTNEKLFF
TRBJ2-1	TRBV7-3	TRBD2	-	TGTGCCAGCAGCTTAGATGCAGGGACTAACAATGAGCAGTTCTTC	CASSLDAGTNNEQFF
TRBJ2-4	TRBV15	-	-	TGTGCCACCAGCAGAGATATCACTAGGGAAAACATTCAGTACTTC	CATSRDITRENIQYF
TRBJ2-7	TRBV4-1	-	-	TGCGCCAGCAGCCCGCCAGGAGCCTCCTACGAGCAGTACTTC	CASSPPGASYEQYF
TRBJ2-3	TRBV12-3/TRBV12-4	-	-	TGTGCCAGCAGTTTCGGCCTACCGGCGCAGTATTTT	CASSFGLPAQYF
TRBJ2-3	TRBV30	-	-	TGTGCCTGGAGAGTCCCCGGCTCGACAGATACGCAGTATTTT	CAWRVPGSTDTQYF
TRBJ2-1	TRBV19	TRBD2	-	TGTGCCAGTAGTGCTTACTCTAGCGGTGAGCAGTTCTTC	CASSAYSSGEQFF
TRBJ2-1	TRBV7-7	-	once	TGTGCTAGCAGCTTAGCGCTTGACTATGAGCAGTTCTTC	CASSLALDYEQFF
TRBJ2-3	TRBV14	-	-	TGTGCCAGCAGCCAAGAACAGGCGGGAGATACGCAGTATTTT	CASSQEQAGDTQYF
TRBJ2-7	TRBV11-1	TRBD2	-	TGTGCCAGCAGTCAACCGTGGACTAGCGGGGTGAACGAGCAGTACTTC	CASSQPWTSGVNEQYF
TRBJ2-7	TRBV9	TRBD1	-	TGTGCCAGCAGCGTAGGACAGGGGACCTACGAGCAGTACTTC	CASSVGQGTYEQYF